This T cell receptor beta chain was recorded in a study of blood T cell repertoires in COVID-19. Original methodology: From reference gene primer amplification, estimates of nucleated cell counts were derived. TCRdb's copy holds only in-frame clones and misses some; the assay was immunoSEQ multiplex PCR. The V and J calls and clone size come from that table; D and trimming were worked out from the DNA. The sample lists 140,000 to 150,000 clones, approximately 88% occurring once. Trimming pared 0 bases from V and 0 bases from J, leaving 6 bases between. The germline CDR1 and CDR2 sequences are KGHSH and LQKENI. The CDR3 sequence is 15 residues long.

This chain links TRBV18 with TRBJ1-3; TRBD1 is a possible D gene (5 bases). The sequenced sample consisted of peripheral blood. The receptor was isolated from a man in his 70s with acute or convalescent COVID-19. Here the CDR3 reads CASSPPGLSGNTIYF. In nucleotides, the CDR3 is TGTGCCAGCTCACCACCGGGGCTCTCTGGAAACACCATATATTTT. Based on the CDR3 plus reference TRBV18 and TRBJ1-3, the full variable domain is NAGVMQNPRHLVRRRGQEARLRCSPMKGHSHVYWYRQLPEEGLKFMVYLQKENIIDESGMPKERFSAEFPKEGPSILRIQQVVRGDSAAYFCASSPPGLSGNTIYFGEGSWLTVV.